Following are 25 T cell receptor beta chains from one sample sequenced in a study of T cells in women clearing cervical HPV infection. Assay used: immunoSEQ multiplex PCR; TCRdb lists only in-frame clones, some missing. Seen in this sample are roughly 35,000 clones; the ten most common clones hold roughly 3.5%. The specimen sequenced was blood buffy coat. The receptors were sampled from a woman between 18 and 70 years old with a cervical HPV16 infection that either progressed to CIN3+ or cleared (not recorded which).

Incomplete CDR3 DNA: TGTGCCTGGGCCGGTGGGACAGGGAACTACGAG. Its translation is CAWAGGTGNYE. The full-length CDR3 reads as CAWAGGTGNYEQYF. The chain is built from TRBV30 and TRBJ2-7, with 9 bases fitting TRBD1. The CDR3 end is not reached by the read, which stops 3 residues before it; the germline J gene fills it in. Germline V gives CDR1 GTSNPN, CDR2 SVGIG (reference sequence). V gave up 5 bases and J gave up 3 bases; unmatched junction bases: 8. The CDR3 spans 14 residues.

Of note for this clone: The CDR3 end is not reached by the read, which stops 3 residues before it; the germline J gene fills it in. This rearrangement joins TRBV20-1 to TRBJ2-5; 10 bases align to TRBD2. The CDR3 loop spans 13 amino acids. J lost 5 bases, V lost 3 bases, and 3 bases had no gene match. Germline CDR1 and CDR2: DFQATT and SNEGSKA (reference sequence). The CDR3 DNA, read in part, is TGCAGTGCTAGTAAGGGACTAGCGGAGACC. Translation: CSASKGLAET. The full CDR3 reads CSASKGLAETQYF.

The DNA read from the CDR3 is TGTGCCAGCAGTTTTGGGCCCGAG. Amino acids: CASSFGPE. The whole CDR3 protein reads CASSFGPEQYF. The genes are TRBV12-3 or TRBV12-4 and TRBJ2-7; D gene unclear. Read coverage stops 3 residues before the CDR3 terminus; the germline J gene supplies the remainder. V was cut by 3 bases and J by 6 bases, with 6 bases left in between. CDR3 length: 11 amino acids.

Notes on this clone: The read comes to an end 3 residues before the CDR3 does, leaving the germline J gene to fill in the end. The rearrangement uses TRBV20-1 and TRBJ2-7, with D possibly matching TRBD1 (5 bases). The germline gives CDR1 DFQATT, CDR2 SNEGSKA (reference sequence). V was shortened by 1 base and J by 3 bases, with 10 bases between the two germline ends. The CDR3 sequence is 13 residues long. This chain's CDR3 is CSARGQTNYEQYF. CDR3 DNA, as far as it was read: TGCAGTGCTAGAGGACAGACAAACTACGAG.

As for this clone: The CDR3 is cut off 3 residues early in the read; its end comes from the germline J gene. The V and J genes are TRBV19 and TRBJ2-7, with D possibly being TRBD1 or TRBD2 (5 bases each). Trimming stripped 1 base from V and 3 bases from J, with 10 bases between. This CDR3 is built from 14 residues. The germline V gene has CDR1 LNHDA and CDR2 SQIVND (reference sequence). CDR3 bases read: TGTGCCAGTAGTATAGGAGGGGCCTACTACGAG. Translated: CASSIGGAYYE. In full, the CDR3 is CASSIGGAYYEQYF.

As to this clone: The read terminates 3 residues before the CDR3 end, so the remaining end is supplied by the germline J gene. The chain employs TRBV20-1 and TRBJ2-6; TRBD1 matches 8 bases. Germline V gene lookup returns CDR1 DFQATT and CDR2 SNEGSKA (reference sequence). Losses at the gene ends were 3 bases for V and 1 base for J; bases not matched to a gene: 5. This CDR3 comprises 16 residues. CDR3 sequence: CSARGTGQSGANVLTF. CDR3 DNA (partial): TGCAGTGCTAGGGGGACAGGCCAATCTGGGGCCAACGTC.

As concerns this clone: The observed sequence ends 3 residues before the CDR3 terminus, with the missing tail filled in from the germline J gene. V is TRBV6-2 or TRBV6-3 and J is TRBJ1-1, with D maybe TRBD1 (5 bases). The CDR3 runs to 15 residues. CDR1 is MNHEY, CDR2 SVGEGT, per germline. Between the trimmed V and J ends, which lost 2 bases and 0 bases, there was a span of 10 bases. CDR3 bases read: TGTGCCAGCAGTTACGCAGGGTCGATGAACACTGAA. It encodes CASSYAGSMNTE. The entire CDR3 is CASSYAGSMNTEAFF.

Concerning this clone itself: Read sequence stops 3 residues before the CDR3 end, and the germline J gene provides the missing end. This chain uses TRBV19 with TRBJ1-1, with 10 bases that match TRBD1. Looked up from germline, CDR1 is LNHDA and CDR2 is SQIVND (reference sequence). CDR3 length: 14 residues. Incomplete CDR3 DNA: TGTGCCAGTAGTATCGGGACAGGGGTTGCAGAG. Amino acids: CASSIGTGVAE. The full CDR3 is CASSIGTGVAEAFF.

As concerns this clone: From the germline J gene comes the end of the CDR3, since the read stops 3 residues before it. J is TRBJ1-2 and V is TRBV2; D remains unclear. Trimming stripped 4 bases from V and 3 bases from J, with 15 bases between. Germline V gene data show CDR1 as SNHLY and CDR2 as FYNNEI. The CDR3 has 15 amino acids. Here the CDR3 reads CASSGRLRDDYGYTF. CDR3 DNA (partial): TGTGCCAGCAGTGGCAGGCTTCGAGATGACTATGGC.

To note about this clone: The read stops 3 residues short of the end of the CDR3; the missing end is completed from the germline J gene. The V and J genes are TRBV19 and TRBJ1-2; D may be TRBD1 (6 bases). This CDR3 has 13 residues. Germline loops: CDR1 LNHDA, CDR2 SQIVND (reference sequence). CDR3 DNA, as far as it was read: TGTGCCAGTAGTACCCAGGGAGGGGGTGAC. Translated, it gives CASSTQGGGD. Given in full, the CDR3 is CASSTQGGGDYTF.

Concerning this clone: The read terminates 3 residues ahead of where the CDR3 ends, so the germline J gene completes it. The gene calls are TRBV18 and TRBJ1-2; a possible D gene is TRBD1 (5 bases). V was clipped by 5 bases and J by 0 bases, with 7 bases between them. Germline V CDR1 and CDR2: KGHSH, LQKENI. The CDR3 contains 13 residues. CDR3: CASSTTANYGYTF. Incomplete CDR3 DNA: TGTGCCAGCTCAACGACAGCTAACTATGGC.

Regarding this clone: The missing CDR3 end, 3 residues past where the read stops, is filled in from the germline J gene. This chain links TRBV2 with TRBJ2-7, with 10 nucleotides matching TRBD2. Germline CDR1 SNHLY, CDR2 FYNNEI. The CDR3 covers 15 residues. The trim removed 5 bases at V and 6 bases at J, leaving 10 bases unmatched. The CDR3 bases that were read are TGTGCCAGCAGTCAAGAGCGGGAGGGCCACAGCGAG. This gives the protein CASSQEREGHSE. In full, the CDR3 reads CASSQEREGHSEQYF.

Details on this clone: The CDR3 end is not reached by the read, which stops 3 residues before it; the germline J gene fills it in. This chain uses TRBV6-2 or TRBV6-3 with TRBJ2-4; tentative D call: TRBD2 (6 bases). CDR3 length: 14 residues. With 0 bases removed from V and 8 bases from J, the gap between germline ends came to 11 bases. The germline V gene encodes CDR1 MNHEY and CDR2 SVGEGT. CDR3 region: CASSYSGGHDIQYF. CDR3 DNA, as far as it was read: TGTGCCAGCAGTTACTCGGGGGGTCACGACATT.

In the case of this clone: The read terminates 3 residues ahead of where the CDR3 ends, so the germline J gene completes it. The genes are TRBV7-2 and TRBJ2-5; 8 nucleotides align to TRBD1. Germline V gene lookup returns CDR1 SGHTA and CDR2 FQGNSA. This CDR3 has 14 amino acids. Trimming removed 6 bases from V and 3 bases from J; junction bases left unmatched: 6. The CDR3 sequence is CASSSDRVEETQYF. CDR3 bases read: TGTGCCAGCAGTTCGGACAGGGTGGAAGAGACC.

A remark on this clone: The CDR3 end falls 3 residues outside the read, so it is completed with the germline J gene. J is TRBJ2-2 and V is TRBV19; weak D call: TRBD1 (5 bases). This CDR3 is 15 amino acids long. The germline V gene encodes CDR1 LNHDA and CDR2 SQIVND (reference sequence). V was cut by 4 bases and J by 6 bases, with 15 bases left in between. This CDR3 is CASSTSWTLPGELFF. Incomplete CDR3 DNA: TGTGCCAGTAGTACCAGCTGGACATTGCCCGGGGAG.

Of note for this clone: The read terminates 3 residues ahead of where the CDR3 ends, so the germline J gene completes it. The chain couples TRBV2 to TRBJ2-3; 14 bases map to TRBD2. Germline-derived CDR1 and CDR2 are SNHLY and FYNNEI. The CDR3 is 18 residues long. With V trimmed by 3 bases and J by 0 bases, 5 bases remained unmatched. The CDR3 DNA, read in part, is TGTGCCAGCAGTGATGGACTAGCGGGGGGAACTAGCACAGATACG. Protein product: CASSDGLAGGTSTDT. The entire CDR3 is CASSDGLAGGTSTDTQYF.

Concerning this clone itself: The read falls 3 residues short of the CDR3 end, and the missing part is taken from the germline J gene. The rearrangement joins TRBV28 to TRBJ2-4, with TRBD1 matching 7 bases. The CDR3 extends over 18 amino acids. The trim removed 4 bases at V and 8 bases at J, leaving 20 bases unmatched. The germline V gene has CDR1 MDHEN and CDR2 SYDVKM. CDR3 bases read: TGTGCCAGCAGTTCACCCCGACTCGAGCAACAGGGGTTGGACATT. Protein: CASSSPRLEQQGLDI. The whole CDR3 is CASSSPRLEQQGLDIQYF.

As to this clone: The CDR3 end falls 3 residues outside the read, so it is completed with the germline J gene. J is TRBJ1-2 and V is TRBV5-1, with a possible D match to TRBD1 (5 bases). V was trimmed by 0 bases and J by 0 bases, leaving 9 bases between them. CDR3 length: 15 residues. Germline lookup yields CDR1 SGHRS and CDR2 YFSETQ. The part of the CDR3 DNA that was read is TGCGCCAGCAGCTTGGGGAGGGGAGCTAACTATGGC. Encoded protein: CASSLGRGANYG. The full CDR3 is CASSLGRGANYGYTF.

The CDR3 bases that were read are TGTGCCAGCAGCTCTCGCGGTACAGATACG. Translation: CASSSRGTDT. The CDR3 in its entirety is CASSSRGTDTQYF. J is TRBJ2-3 and V is TRBV7-2; D remains unclear. Sequencing ends 3 residues short of the CDR3 end; the germline J gene provides the rest. The CDR3 spans 13 residues. V lost 4 bases and J 3 bases, leaving 8 bases between the germline ends. The germline CDR1 and CDR2 sequences are SGHTA and FQGNSA. The full variable domain, in which reference TRBV7-2 and TRBJ2-3 provide the parts outside the CDR3, is GAGVSQSPSNKVTEKGKDVELRCDPISGHTALYWYRQSLGQGLEFLIYFQGNSAPDKSGLPSDRFSAERTGGSVSTLTIQRTQQEDSAVYLCASSSRGTDTQYFGPGTRLTVL.

According to its frequency, this clone is medium-sized. The sequenced fragment ends 3 residues before the CDR3 boundary, so the rest is inferred from the germline J gene. The rearrangement uses TRBV11-2 and TRBJ1-4; TRBD1 might be the D (6 bases). The CDR3 is 13 amino acids. V dropped 1 base and J dropped 9 bases, with 9 bases sitting between them. CDR1 and CDR2 (germline): SGHAT, FQNNGV. The CDR3 protein is CASSLGGTQKLFF. The sequenced CDR3 bases are TGTGCCAGCAGCTTAGGAGGGACACAAAAA. The full variable domain, rest sourced from reference TRBV11-2 and TRBJ1-4, is EAGVAQSPRYKIIEKRQSVAFWCNPISGHATLYWYQQILGQGPKLLIQFQNNGVVDDSQLPKDRFSAERLKGVDSTLKIQPAKLEDSAVYLCASSLGGTQKLFFGSGTQLSVL.

To note about this clone: The read terminates 3 residues ahead of where the CDR3 ends, so the germline J gene completes it. The rearrangement links TRBV7-6 to TRBJ1-2; D uncertain. CDR1 and CDR2 (germline): SGHVS, FNYEAQ. This CDR3 spans 12 amino acids. CDR3: CASSLGSNDYTF. CDR3 DNA (partial): TGTGCCAGCAGCTTAGGAAGCAATGAC.

To note about this clone: The CDR3 end lies 3 residues beyond the end of the read and is filled in from the germline J gene. V gene TRBV5-1 combines with J gene TRBJ2-1, with 7 positions matching TRBD2. CDR3 length: 15 residues. Germline values: CDR1 SGHRS, CDR2 YFSETQ. V was pared by 6 bases and J by 7 bases, with 13 bases of the junction left unmatched. The CDR3: CASTGLAGSPNEQFF. The DNA read from the CDR3 is TGCGCCAGCACCGGATTAGCGGGTTCACCTAATGAG.

Remarks on this clone: Read sequence stops 3 residues before the CDR3 end, and the germline J gene provides the missing end. V and J are TRBV20-1 and TRBJ2-1; TRBD1 is a possible D gene (6 bases). Germline V gene lookup returns CDR1 DFQATT and CDR2 SNEGSKA (reference sequence). The CDR3 is made up of 14 amino acids. V was shortened by 5 bases and J by 3 bases, with 14 bases between the two germline ends. The CDR3 protein is CSAWRQDSYNEQFF. CDR3 bases read: TGCAGTGCTTGGAGGCAGGACAGCTACAATGAG.

As for this clone: The CDR3 goes on 3 residues after the read ends, and that part is filled in from the germline J gene. The chain employs TRBV5-4 and TRBJ1-2; weak D call: TRBD1 (6 bases). The CDR3 consists of 13 residues. The germline gives CDR1 SGHNT, CDR2 YYREEE (reference sequence). The covered CDR3 bases are TGTGCCAGCAGCTTGGCAATGGACAGCGGC. This codes for CASSLAMDSG. From start to end, the CDR3 is CASSLAMDSGYTF.

About this clone itself: With the read ending 3 residues before the CDR3 end, the germline J gene is used to fill in that end. This sequence joins TRBV7-3 and TRBJ2-2, with 7 bases identical to TRBD2. Germline V lookup: CDR1 SGHTA, CDR2 FQGTGA. The CDR3 is 15 residues long. The V and J ends lost 5 bases and 7 bases, in that order; junction bases with no gene match: 10. The CDR3 loop is CASSPMGGENGELFF. CDR3 bases read: TGTGCCAGCAGCCCGATGGGAGGGGAGAACGGGGAG. Full variable domain (missing parts from reference TRBV7-3 and TRBJ2-2): GAGVSQTPSNKVTEKGKYVELRCDPISGHTALYWYRQSLGQGPEFLIYFQGTGAADDSGLPNDRFFAVRPEGSVSTLKIQRTERGDSAVYLCASSPMGGENGELFFGEGSRLTVL.